This T cell receptor beta chain was documented in a study of cytomegalovirus exposure and HLA in healthy donors. As to this clone: Its specificity is unknown.

Study-wide results and limits: A missense DCLRE1C variant was associated with V- and J-gene trimming of TCR beta chains in a later analysis, and an independent cohort replicated the association. Later work found most CMV-associated TCR beta chains apparently HLA-restricted.

60 Vbeta and 13 Jbeta primers were used in PCR. Using immunoSEQ multiplex PCR, the repertoire was profiled, and TCRdb retains in-frame clones only, with some absent. The data show roughly 180,000 clones, with 80% to 85% seen just once and around 0.96% held by the top ten. Losses at the gene ends were 5 bases for V and 7 bases for J; bases not matched to a gene: 9. The CDR3 contains 16 residues. Germline CDR1 and CDR2: MNHEY and SMNVEV (reference sequence). The source material was PBMCs. This clonotype was sampled from a man younger than 40 in good health and CMV-seronegative. This chain uses TRBV27 with TRBJ2-1; TRBD2 aligns across 12 bases. In DNA form, the CDR3 reads TGTGCCAGCAGTACCCGACTAGCGGGAGCTACGAATGAGCAGTTCTTC. It encodes CASSTRLAGATNEQFF.